Here is one T cell receptor beta chain with its context. It has no known antigen specificity. The sample holds no much larger clone one base away, and base qualities are not on file. Library preparation was by 5' RACE. The instrument was an Illumina HiSeq 2500. The second PCR ran for about 6 to 12 cycles and used a J-beta primer mix along with a sample-barcoded 5' primer. A template-switch 5' adaptor carrying 12 random nucleotides introduced a unique molecular identifier onto each TCR beta cDNA molecule. Each sample yielded at least 3 million CDR3-containing paired-end reads. The Mint cDNA synthesis kit, primed by a TRBC-specific oligonucleotide, was used to synthesize first-strand cDNA from all RNA. All cDNA was treated with uracil-DNA glycosylase and then went through a first 18-cycle PCR with the universal primers M1SS and BC2_uni_R. For the original study's pipeline: For normalization, 1 million high-quality reads, each with a distinct molecular identifier, were randomly selected from each sample. Instead of being binned into consensus sequences, reads with shared molecular identifiers were discarded. CDR3 identification, clonotype clustering and error correction used MiTCR with a Q25 quality threshold and the strictest error-elimination algorithm. Lower-bound total TCR beta diversity was estimated with a nonparametric unseen species model using Euler transformation. The public reads were quality trimmed at Q25 with fastp and then assembled into clones with MiXCR by TCRdb, keeping productive beta chains. Rows matching on CDR3 protein sequence are summarized as one entry with the most common DNA and genes. The V and J calls come from TCRdb's annotation, not from the publication. The sample data list some 900,000 distinct CDR3 sequences, and under 50% of these were observed just once. The leading ten clones occupy 13% of the sample.

The record originates from a study of blood T cells in healthy people across ages (dated by TCRdb to the mid-2010s). Study-wide context: In model experiments, roughly one uniquely barcoded TCR beta cDNA molecule per two T cells was captured by template switching. The study analyzed two additional independent replicas of 1 million unique cDNA reads from the same blood draw for two donors, one aged 18 to 29 and one aged 80 or older. To track age-related changes in TCR beta repertoire diversity, the study relied on deep sequencing normalized with unique cDNA molecular identifiers. To avoid experimental bias, donors of different ages were distributed randomly across sequencing lanes. Four age groups were formed from the donors: young (average approximately 15 years), middle-aged (approximately 40), aged (roughly 58) and long-lived (more than 75). Study-wide conclusions, independent of this receptor: The percentage of naive T cells measured by flow cytometry correlated strongly with observed TCR beta diversity. Conclusive comparison of naive and antigen-experienced compartments was prevented by the profiling of bulk unsorted PBMCs. The CMV infection status of donors was not known, potentially confounding age-related changes in expanded clonotypes. Estimates of total diversity from one million sequenced T cells were regarded as lower bounds and underestimates. Observed TCR beta diversity per million T cells fell roughly linearly with age, and a significant reduction was already apparent by age roughly 40. The long-lived group showed more naive CD4+ T cells, fewer expanded clones and increased TCR diversity than the aged group, suggesting age selection.

Systemically healthy Caucasian individuals from Russia, some 36 in total and aged about 6 to 90 years, were included as donors. Ten milliliters of peripheral blood were drawn from each donor into EDTA-treated Vacutainer tubes. PBMCs were isolated by Ficoll-Paque density-gradient centrifugation, with at least 6 million obtained per sample. Trizol reagent was used to extract total RNA from PBMCs, with at least 5.5 micrograms per sample. The percentages of naive CD45RAhigh/CD27high T cells were determined by flow cytometry on a PBMC aliquot from every donor. The CDR3 has 13 amino acids, counting the end cysteine and phenylalanine. Only the CDR3 portion is preserved as DNA: 39 bases, with reading frame beginning at the first base. CDR1 and CDR2, per the germline V gene, are SGHTA and FQGNSA. The germline ends are 10 bases apart after V is trimmed by 6 bases and J by 1 base.

The sequencing input was blood. In this chain, TRBV7-2 is recombined with TRBJ2-7; no D gene call is confident. The TCR comes from a man aged 30 to 39 in good health. CDR3 sequence: CASRAARSYEQYF. The nucleotide sequence reads as follows: TGTGCCAGCAGGGCCGCGCGGTCCTACGAGCAGTACTTC.